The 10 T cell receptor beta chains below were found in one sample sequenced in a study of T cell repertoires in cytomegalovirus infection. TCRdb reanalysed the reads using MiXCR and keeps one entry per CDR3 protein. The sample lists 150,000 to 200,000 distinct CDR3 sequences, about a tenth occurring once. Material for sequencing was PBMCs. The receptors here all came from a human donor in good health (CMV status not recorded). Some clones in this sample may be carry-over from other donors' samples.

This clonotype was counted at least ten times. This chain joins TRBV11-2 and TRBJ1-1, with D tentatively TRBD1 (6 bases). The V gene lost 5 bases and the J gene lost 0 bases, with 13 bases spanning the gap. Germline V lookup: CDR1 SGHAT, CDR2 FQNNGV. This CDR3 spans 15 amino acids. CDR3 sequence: CASSPRGGLNTEAFF. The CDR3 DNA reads TGTGCCAGCAGCCCACGGGGGGGCTTGAACACTGAAGCTTTCTTT. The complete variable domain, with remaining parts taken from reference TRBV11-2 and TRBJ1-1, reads EAGVAQSPRYKIIEKRQSVAFWCNPISGHATLYWYQQILGQGPKLLIQFQNNGVVDDSQLPKDRFSAERLKGVDSTLKIQPAKLEDSAVYLCASSPRGGLNTEAFFGQGTRLTVV.

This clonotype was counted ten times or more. Here the CDR3 reads CASTLGGKRNYGYTF. For the CDR3, the DNA is TGTGCCAGCACCTTGGGGGGGAAAAGGAACTATGGCTACACCTTC. V and J are TRBV12-3 or TRBV12-4 and TRBJ1-2; D is perhaps TRBD1 (5 bases). V lost 7 bases to trimming and J lost 2 bases, with 17 bases between them. The CDR3 sequence is 15 residues long.

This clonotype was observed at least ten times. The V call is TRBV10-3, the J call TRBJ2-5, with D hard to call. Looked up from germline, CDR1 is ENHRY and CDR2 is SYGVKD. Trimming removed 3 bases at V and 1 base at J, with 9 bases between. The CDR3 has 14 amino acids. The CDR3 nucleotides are TGTGCCATCAGTGATCCATGGTTCCAAGAGACCCAGTACTTC. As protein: CAISDPWFQETQYF.

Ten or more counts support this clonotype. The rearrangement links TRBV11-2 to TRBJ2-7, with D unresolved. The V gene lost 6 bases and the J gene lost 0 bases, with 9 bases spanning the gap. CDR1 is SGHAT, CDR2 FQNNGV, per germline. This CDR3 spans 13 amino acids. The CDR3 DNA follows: TGTGCCAGCAGACCGGGCAGCTCCTACGAGCAGTACTTC. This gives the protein CASRPGSSYEQYF.

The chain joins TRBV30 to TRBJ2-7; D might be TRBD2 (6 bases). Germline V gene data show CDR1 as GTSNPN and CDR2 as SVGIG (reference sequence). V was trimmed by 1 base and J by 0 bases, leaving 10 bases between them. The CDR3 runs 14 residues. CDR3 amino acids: CAWSGSGSSYEQYF. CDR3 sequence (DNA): TGTGCCTGGAGTGGTAGCGGTTCCTCCTACGAGCAGTACTTC.

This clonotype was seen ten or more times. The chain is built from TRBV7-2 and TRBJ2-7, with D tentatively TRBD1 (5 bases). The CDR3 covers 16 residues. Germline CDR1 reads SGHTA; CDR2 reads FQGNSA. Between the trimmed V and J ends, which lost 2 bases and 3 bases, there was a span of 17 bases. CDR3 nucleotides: TGTGCCAGCAGCTTAAGTTTACACAGGCGAGACTACGAGCAGTACTTC. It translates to CASSLSLHRRDYEQYF.

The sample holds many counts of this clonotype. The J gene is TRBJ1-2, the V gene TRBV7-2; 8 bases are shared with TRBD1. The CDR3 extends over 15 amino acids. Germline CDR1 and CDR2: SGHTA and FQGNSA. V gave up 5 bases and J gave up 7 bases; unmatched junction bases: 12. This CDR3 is CASSQISGGAGGYTF. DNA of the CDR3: TGTGCCAGCAGCCAGATATCAGGGGGCGCGGGTGGCTACACCTTC. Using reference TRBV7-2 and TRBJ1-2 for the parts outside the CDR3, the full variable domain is GAGVSQSPSNKVTEKGKDVELRCDPISGHTALYWYRQSLGQGLEFLIYFQGNSAPDKSGLPSDRFSAERTGGSVSTLTIQRTQQEDSAVYLCASSQISGGAGGYTFGSGTRLTVV.

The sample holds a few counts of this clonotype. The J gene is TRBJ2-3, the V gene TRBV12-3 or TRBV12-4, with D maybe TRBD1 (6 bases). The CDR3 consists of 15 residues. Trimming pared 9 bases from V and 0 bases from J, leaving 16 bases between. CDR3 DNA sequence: TGTGCCAGTTCCGAGGGGGACACTAGCACAGATACGCAGTATTTT. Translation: CASSEGDTSTDTQYF.

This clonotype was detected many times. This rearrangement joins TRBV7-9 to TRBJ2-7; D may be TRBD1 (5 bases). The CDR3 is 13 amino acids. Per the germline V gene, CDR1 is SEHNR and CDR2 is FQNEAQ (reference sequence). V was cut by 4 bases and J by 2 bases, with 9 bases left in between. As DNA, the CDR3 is TGTGCCAGCAGCTCAGGGCGCCCCTACGAGCAGTACTTC. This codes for CASSSGRPYEQYF. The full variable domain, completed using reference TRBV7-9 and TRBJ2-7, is DTGVSQNPRHKITKRGQNVTFRCDPISEHNRLYWYRQTLGQGPEFLTYFQNEAQLEKSRLLSDRFSAERPKGSFSTLEIQRTEQGDSAMYLCASSSGRPYEQYFGPGTRLTVT.

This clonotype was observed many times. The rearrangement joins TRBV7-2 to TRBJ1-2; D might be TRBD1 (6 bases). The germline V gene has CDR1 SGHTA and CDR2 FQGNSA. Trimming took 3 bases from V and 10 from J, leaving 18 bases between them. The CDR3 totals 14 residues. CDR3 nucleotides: TGTGCCAGCAGCTTTCCGACAGGACGTCCGGACTACACCTTC. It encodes CASSFPTGRPDYTF.